This record concerns one TCR beta chain sequence. The antigen remains undetermined. The data belong to a study of OX40 agonist ivuxolimab in advanced cancers. Study at large: Dose-escalation subjects each had hepatocellular carcinoma, melanoma, renal cell or head and neck cancer.

Clones were sequenced by immunoSEQ multiplex PCR, and TCRdb holds only the in-frame ones, with some missing. The sample comprises approximately 76,000 clones, 92% of which are singletons, and roughly a tenth rests with the top ten. Findings and limits, study-wide: The investigators did not determine what antigen specificity the expanded peripheral T cells had.

The CDR3 is 17 residues long. Per the germline V gene, CDR1 is SGHNT and CDR2 is YYREEE (reference sequence). J lost 2 bases, V lost 4 bases, and 10 bases had no gene match. This sequence was found in an adult with an advanced solid tumor such as melanoma, head and neck, liver or kidney cancer. Sequenced here: CD4+ or CD8+ T cells sorted from blood, sampled in a trial of the OX40 agonist ivuxolimab. The chain combines TRBV5-4 with TRBJ2-5, with 11 bases fitting TRBD1. In DNA, the CDR3 is TGTGCCAGCAGCCACTTTCCCGGGACAGGGGGACAAGAGACCCAGTACTTC. Encoded protein: CASSHFPGTGGQETQYF.